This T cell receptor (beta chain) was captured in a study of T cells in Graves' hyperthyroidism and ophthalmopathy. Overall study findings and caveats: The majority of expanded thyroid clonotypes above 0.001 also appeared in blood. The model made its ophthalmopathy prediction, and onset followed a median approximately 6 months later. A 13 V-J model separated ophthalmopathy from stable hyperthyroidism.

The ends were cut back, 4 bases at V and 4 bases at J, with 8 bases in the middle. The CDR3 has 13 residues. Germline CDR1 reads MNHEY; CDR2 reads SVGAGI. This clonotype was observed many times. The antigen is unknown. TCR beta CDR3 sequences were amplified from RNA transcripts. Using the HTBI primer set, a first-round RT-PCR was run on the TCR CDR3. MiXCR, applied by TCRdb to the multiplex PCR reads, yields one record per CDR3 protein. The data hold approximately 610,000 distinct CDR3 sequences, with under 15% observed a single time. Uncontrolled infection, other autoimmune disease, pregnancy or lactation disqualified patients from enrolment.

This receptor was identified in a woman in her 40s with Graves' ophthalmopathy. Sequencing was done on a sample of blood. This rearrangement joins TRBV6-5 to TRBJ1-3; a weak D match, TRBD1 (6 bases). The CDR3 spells CASSWDKGNTIYF. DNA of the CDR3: TGTGCCAGCAGTTGGGACAAGGGAAACACCATATATTTT.